The 21 T cell receptor beta chains below come from one sample, sequenced in a study of blood T cells in healthy people across ages. Sample-barcoded 5' priming and a J-beta primer mix drove a second PCR of about 6 to 11 cycles. TCRdb independently ran MiXCR on the 5' RACE reads; one entry per CDR3 protein. The sample lists some 1.4 million distinct CDR3 sequences; approximately 42% were seen once. Material for sequencing was blood. The receptors shown here come from a woman between 18 and 29 years old in good health.

The chain has TRBV12-3 or TRBV12-4 and TRBJ2-1; the D is unclear. Trimming pared 7 bases from V and 10 bases from J, leaving 20 bases between. This CDR3 contains 14 residues. CDR3 DNA sequence: TGTGCCAGCAATTCCCCGGGTCCCCCCTACGAGCAGTTCTTC. The encoded protein is CASNSPGPPYEQFF.

The chain employs TRBV14 and TRBJ1-2; D may be TRBD1 (5 bases). Trimming removed 0 bases from V and 6 bases from J, with 17 bases in between. The CDR3 loop spans 16 amino acids. Germline CDR1 is SGHDN and CDR2 is FVKESK. The CDR3 bases are TGTGCCAGCAGCCAAGATAATACGGGGGTTATCCATGGCTACACCTTC. It translates to CASSQDNTGVIHGYTF. The variable domain in full, with the rest retrieved from reference TRBV14 and TRBJ1-2, is EAGVTQFPSHSVIEKGQTVTLRCDPISGHDNLYWYRRVMGKEIKFLLHFVKESKQDESGMPNNRFLAERTGGTYSTLKVQPAELEDSGVYFCASSQDNTGVIHGYTFGSGTRLTVV.

The table lists this clonotype with many counts. CDR3 protein: CASSQEGGLSYEQYF. CDR3 nucleotide sequence: TGTGCCAGCAGCCAAGAAGGCGGCCTGTCCTACGAGCAGTACTTC. The rearrangement joins TRBV4-2 to TRBJ2-7; D remains unclear. V was shortened by 0 bases and J by 1 base, with 10 bases between the two germline ends. Germline V CDR1 and CDR2: LGHNA, YNFKEQ. The CDR3 consists of 15 residues.

Details on this clonotype: Mismatch with germline at one junction end may stem from a read error. The rearrangement links TRBV7-9 to TRBJ2-1, with 7 bases lining up with TRBD2. Germline values: CDR1 SEHNR, CDR2 FQNEAQ (reference sequence). The CDR3 runs to 15 residues. The CDR3 sequence: CGSSSRESSRNEQFF. The CDR3 DNA reads TGTGGCAGCAGCTCGCGGGAGAGTTCGCGGAATGAGCAGTTCTTC.

The chain has TRBV7-2 and TRBJ2-7, with 7 nucleotides matching TRBD1. This CDR3 contains 15 residues. V shed 5 bases and J 3 bases; nucleotides not matched to a gene: 10. CDR1 is SGHTA and CDR2 is FQGNSA in the germline V gene. This chain's CDR3 is CASSITRQGLYEQYF. The CDR3, as DNA: TGTGCCAGCAGCATTACTCGACAGGGCCTCTACGAGCAGTACTTC. Looking up the rest from reference TRBV7-2 and TRBJ2-7 gives the full variable domain: GAGVSQSPSNKVTEKGKDVELRCDPISGHTALYWYRQSLGQGLEFLIYFQGNSAPDKSGLPSDRFSAERTGGSVSTLTIQRTQQEDSAVYLCASSITRQGLYEQYFGPGTRLTVT.

The chain has TRBV27 and TRBJ2-5; the D gene could be TRBD1 or TRBD2 (5 bases each). The germline V gene has CDR1 MNHEY and CDR2 SMNVEV (reference sequence). The CDR3 is made up of 14 amino acids. The ends were cut back, 5 bases at V and 4 bases at J, with 14 bases in the middle. The CDR3 protein is CASSLLPRGETQYF. CDR3 in DNA: TGTGCCAGCAGTCTCCTCCCGAGGGGAGAGACCCAGTACTTC.

This chain uses TRBV5-1 with TRBJ2-3; 7 bases agree with TRBD1. Germline assignment: CDR1 SGHRS and CDR2 YFSETQ. The CDR3 sequence is 15 residues long. V dropped 4 bases and J dropped 2; count of bases not matched to a gene: 7. CDR3 protein: CASSGTDRATDTQYF. The CDR3 DNA is TGCGCCAGCAGCGGAACCGACAGGGCCACAGATACGCAGTATTTT. The whole variable domain, filled in from reference TRBV5-1 and TRBJ2-3, reads KAGVTQTPRYLIKTRGQQVTLSCSPISGHRSVSWYQQTPGQGLQFLFEYFSETQRNKGNFPGRFSGRQFSNSRSEMNVSTLELGDSALYLCASSGTDRATDTQYFGPGTRLTVL.

Only a few counts were recorded for this clonotype. The rearrangement links TRBV6-5 to TRBJ2-7; 12 bases are shared with TRBD2. Trimming took 1 base from V and 2 from J; bases not matched to a gene: 3. CDR1 is MNHEY and CDR2 is SVGAGI in the germline V gene. CDR3 size: 16 residues. CDR3 bases: TGTGCCAGCAGTTACTTGACTAGCGGGAGTCCCTACGAGCAGTACTTC. Translation gives CASSYLTSGSPYEQYF.

This clonotype showed up just a few times. The J gene is TRBJ1-2, the V gene TRBV4-1, with TRBD1 identical over 7 bases. Germline V gene sequence: CDR1 MGHRA, CDR2 YSYEKL. V gave up 1 base and J gave up 3 bases; unmatched junction bases: 5. CDR3 size: 15 residues. The CDR3 protein is CASSQADRVDYGYTF. The DNA of the CDR3 is TGCGCCAGCAGCCAAGCAGACAGGGTTGACTATGGCTACACCTTC.

This clonotype was detected only a few times. This chain uses TRBV2 with TRBJ1-1; maybe TRBD1 (6 bases). The CDR3 has 17 amino acids. V was cut by 7 bases and J by 1 base, with 22 bases left in between. From germline, CDR1 is SNHLY and CDR2 FYNNEI. CDR3 DNA: TGTGCCAGCATCCCAACCACGGGGGCGCAGGGGAACACTGAAGCTTTCTTT. This codes for CASIPTTGAQGNTEAFF.

CDR3 residues: CASSIEKGVAGELFF. DNA of the CDR3: TGTGCCAGTAGTATAGAGAAGGGGGTCGCCGGGGAGCTGTTTTTT. The chain recombines TRBV19 with TRBJ2-2; a weak D match, TRBD1 (6 bases). V was pared by 0 bases and J by 6 bases, with 11 bases between. The CDR3 length is 15 residues. CDR1 is LNHDA, CDR2 SQIVND, per germline (reference sequence).

This clonotype came up a few times. This rearrangement joins TRBV5-1 to TRBJ1-2, with D perhaps matching TRBD1 (6 bases). The V and J ends lost 5 bases and 4 bases respectively, with 15 bases between them. Germline lookup yields CDR1 SGHRS and CDR2 YFSETQ. This CDR3 has 14 residues. CDR3 amino acids: CASSYNDRTYGYTF. In DNA form, the CDR3 reads TGCGCCAGCAGTTACAACGACAGGACCTATGGCTACACCTTC.

CDR3 in DNA: TGCGCCAGCAGCCCGGACCCGGGGCGGGAGCAGTTCTTC. Translating gives CASSPDPGREQFF. This rearrangement joins TRBV5-1 to TRBJ2-1; D tentatively reads TRBD1 or TRBD2 (5 bases each). V lost 4 bases and J lost 10, with 15 bases in between. The CDR3 has 13 residues. The V gene's germline CDR1 is SGHRS and CDR2 YFSETQ.

This clonotype occurred a few times. This chain joins TRBV28 and TRBJ2-7; TRBD2 might be the D (5 bases). Trimming removed 5 bases at V and 3 bases at J, with 26 bases between. This CDR3 has 18 residues. The germline CDR1 and CDR2 sequences are MDHEN and SYDVKM. The CDR3 protein is CASSTSVGETPSVYEQYF. The CDR3, as DNA: TGTGCCAGCAGTACCTCCGTTGGGGAGACCCCCTCTGTCTACGAGCAGTACTTC.

This chain uses TRBV11-2 with TRBJ1-2; no clear D gene. The germline CDR1 and CDR2 sequences are SGHAT and FQNNGV. The CDR3 has 15 residues. Trimming removed 1 base at V and 6 bases at J, with 15 bases between. The CDR3 region has the DNA TGTGCCAGCAGCTTAGCCCAGGTGACGACCGATGGCTACACCTTC. Translation: CASSLAQVTTDGYTF.

The V and J genes are TRBV30 and TRBJ1-1, with D uncertain. CDR1 GTSNPN and CDR2 SVGIG come from the germline V gene (reference sequence). V was trimmed by 3 bases and J by 1 base, leaving 6 bases between them. The CDR3 length is 12 residues. The CDR3 loop is CAWSFPNTEAFF. CDR3 DNA: TGTGCCTGGAGCTTTCCGAACACTGAAGCTTTCTTT.

This chain's CDR3 is CASSQNRVSTNEKLFF. The CDR3 region has the DNA TGTGCCAGCAGCCAAAACAGGGTTTCAACTAATGAAAAACTGTTTTTT. The chain employs TRBV27 and TRBJ1-4; D possibly corresponds to TRBD1 (6 bases). CDR1 is MNHEY, CDR2 SMNVEV, per germline (reference sequence). This CDR3 spans 16 amino acids. V lost 6 bases to trimming and J lost 0 bases, with 14 bases between them. Variable domain in full (rest from reference TRBV27 and TRBJ1-4): EAQVTQNPRYLITVTGKKLTVTCSQNMNHEYMSWYRQDPGLGLRQIYYSMNVEVTDKGDVPEGYKVSRKEKRNFPLILESPSPNQTSLYFCASSQNRVSTNEKLFFGSGTQLSVL.

The chain links TRBV3-1 to TRBJ1-1; D is perhaps TRBD1 (5 bases). CDR1 is LGHDT and CDR2 is YNNKEL in the germline V gene (reference sequence). Trimming removed 6 bases at V and 1 base at J, with 12 bases between. The CDR3 runs to 14 residues. CDR3 sequence reads: CASRRFGGNTEAFF. CDR3 DNA: TGTGCCAGCAGGCGATTCGGGGGGAACACTGAAGCTTTCTTT.

This clonotype occurred a few times. The rearrangement uses TRBV20-1 and TRBJ1-1; D remains unclear. The CDR3 runs to 12 residues. V was trimmed by 5 bases and J by 10 bases, leaving 17 bases between them. The germline V gene encodes CDR1 DFQATT and CDR2 SNEGSKA (reference sequence). This CDR3 is CSASVPGEGAFF. For the CDR3, the DNA is TGCAGTGCTTCCGTGCCCGGGGAGGGAGCTTTCTTT.

This chain connects TRBV4-1 to TRBJ2-7; D unresolved. Germline CDR1 reads MGHRA; CDR2 reads YSYEKL. The CDR3 is made up of 13 amino acids. V shed 1 base and J shed 3 bases, with 7 bases lying between them. The CDR3, as DNA: TGCGCCAGCAGCCAAGTCCTTCACTACGAGCAGTACTTC. Its protein product is CASSQVLHYEQYF.

V usage is TRBV20-1 and J usage is TRBJ2-3; the match to TRBD1 covers 8 bases. Trimming cost V 0 bases and J 0 bases; bases outside gene matches: 5. This CDR3 spans 16 amino acids. CDR1 is DFQATT, CDR2 SNEGSKA, per germline (reference sequence). The CDR3 bases are TGCAGTGCTAGAGATGGTGACAGGGGAAGCACAGATACGCAGTATTTT. Translation gives CSARDGDRGSTDTQYF.